These T cell receptor beta chains were read from a single sample in a study of Ad26.COV2.S vaccination and SARS-CoV-2 variants. Profiling relied on immunoSEQ multiplex PCR, and the TCRdb table lists in-frame clones only, not all of them. The repertoire holds 510,000 or so clones, around nine tenths seen once, with over 10% in the top ten. The sequences come from peripheral blood, collected in a trial of Ad26.COV2.S vaccine versus placebo. The receptors shown here come from a person aged 18 to 65 who received the Ad26.COV2.S COVID-19 vaccine or a placebo. CDR3s include the opening cysteine and the closing phenylalanine or tryptophan. D genes are given only for firm matches. The size field is filled for only some rows; it gives once, few, many or a size class.

j_gene: TRBJ2-2; abundance: -; d_gene: TRBD1; v_gene: TRBV19; CDR3aa: CASSLGTGLSGELFF; CDR3nt: TGTGCCAGTAGTCTCGGGACAGGGCTCTCCGGGGAGCTGTTTTTT
j_gene: TRBJ2-3; abundance: -; d_gene: -; v_gene: TRBV6-5; CDR3aa: CASRNSGSTDTQYF; CDR3nt: TGTGCCAGCAGGAATAGCGGAAGCACAGATACGCAGTATTTT
j_gene: TRBJ1-1; abundance: -; d_gene: -; v_gene: TRBV6-6; CDR3aa: CASSLPPTGMNTEAFF; CDR3nt: TGTGCCAGCAGTTTGCCCCCTACAGGCATGAACACTGAAGCTTTCTTT
j_gene: TRBJ2-5; abundance: -; d_gene: -; v_gene: TRBV7-3; CDR3aa: CASRKGGPETQYF; CDR3nt: TGTGCCAGCAGAAAAGGGGGACCAGAGACCCAGTACTTC
j_gene: TRBJ2-1; abundance: -; d_gene: -; v_gene: TRBV6-2/TRBV6-3; CDR3aa: CASSWPVGSSYNEQFF; CDR3nt: TGTGCCAGCAGTTGGCCAGTGGGGAGCTCCTACAATGAGCAGTTCTTC
j_gene: TRBJ2-7; abundance: once; d_gene: TRBD1; v_gene: TRBV7-6; CDR3aa: CASSERQGKGYEQYF; CDR3nt: TGTGCCAGCAGCGAGCGACAGGGGAAGGGCTACGAGCAGTACTTC
j_gene: TRBJ2-5; abundance: -; d_gene: -; v_gene: TRBV5-1; CDR3aa: CASKPELLYQETQYF; CDR3nt: TGCGCCAGCAAGCCTGAGCTCCTCTACCAAGAGACCCAGTACTTC
j_gene: TRBJ2-3; abundance: -; d_gene: TRBD2; v_gene: TRBV3-1/TRBV3-2; CDR3aa: CASSQRLAGGPDTQYF; CDR3nt: TGTGCCAGCAGCCAGCGACTAGCGGGAGGGCCAGATACGCAGTATTTT
j_gene: TRBJ2-1; abundance: -; d_gene: TRBD2; v_gene: TRBV29-1; CDR3aa: CSAEGLAEYNEQFF; CDR3nt: TGCAGCGCCGAAGGACTAGCGGAATACAATGAGCAGTTCTTC
j_gene: TRBJ1-2; abundance: -; d_gene: -; v_gene: TRBV24-1; CDR3aa: CAPKKKGPRGYGYTF; CDR3nt: TGTGCCCCCAAGAAAAAAGGGCCTAGGGGCTATGGCTACACCTTC
j_gene: TRBJ2-1; abundance: -; d_gene: TRBD1; v_gene: TRBV5-4; CDR3aa: CASSFSSGGVEQFF; CDR3nt: TGTGCCAGCAGCTTCTCTTCAGGGGGCGTTGAGCAGTTCTTC
j_gene: TRBJ2-6; abundance: -; d_gene: -; v_gene: TRBV5-4; CDR3aa: CASSAYWANVLTF; CDR3nt: TGTGCCAGCAGCGCGTACTGGGCCAACGTCCTGACTTTC
j_gene: TRBJ2-5; abundance: -; d_gene: -; v_gene: TRBV2; CDR3aa: CASRRAGAQETQYF; CDR3nt: TGTGCCAGCCGCCGGGCGGGGGCACAAGAGACCCAGTACTTC
j_gene: TRBJ2-2; abundance: -; d_gene: -; v_gene: TRBV7-8; CDR3aa: CASSSDRSNTGELFF; CDR3nt: TGTGCCAGCAGCTCGGACCGATCGAACACCGGGGAGCTGTTTTTT
j_gene: TRBJ1-1; abundance: -; d_gene: TRBD1; v_gene: TRBV6-5; CDR3aa: CASTRDSLNTEAFF; CDR3nt: TGTGCCAGCACTCGGGACAGTCTGAACACTGAAGCTTTCTTT
j_gene: TRBJ2-3; abundance: -; d_gene: TRBD1; v_gene: TRBV10-3; CDR3aa: CASTTGSGSDTQYF; CDR3nt: TGTGCCAGCACGACAGGGTCTGGGTCAGATACGCAGTATTTT
j_gene: TRBJ2-7; abundance: -; d_gene: -; v_gene: TRBV30; CDR3aa: CAWSVLGSVDEQYF; CDR3nt: TGTGCCTGGAGTGTACTCGGGAGTGTCGACGAGCAGTACTTC
j_gene: TRBJ2-1; abundance: once; d_gene: -; v_gene: TRBV7-9; CDR3aa: CASSFLNEQFF; CDR3nt: TGTGCCAGCAGCTTTCTCAATGAGCAGTTCTTC
j_gene: TRBJ2-7; abundance: -; d_gene: TRBD1; v_gene: TRBV5-5; CDR3aa: CASRRTGGVEQYF; CDR3nt: TGTGCCAGCAGAAGGACAGGGGGCGTCGAGCAGTACTTC
j_gene: TRBJ1-1; abundance: -; d_gene: -; v_gene: TRBV5-1; CDR3aa: CASSQRLNTEAFF; CDR3nt: TGCGCCAGCAGCCAGCGGCTAAACACTGAAGCTTTCTTT
j_gene: TRBJ2-3; abundance: -; d_gene: TRBD2; v_gene: TRBV29-1; CDR3aa: CSGQLAGISTDTQYF; CDR3nt: TGCAGCGGACAACTAGCGGGAATAAGCACAGATACGCAGTATTTT
j_gene: TRBJ1-5; abundance: -; d_gene: TRBD1; v_gene: TRBV29-1; CDR3aa: CSVAGQGAESNQPQHF; CDR3nt: TGCAGCGTGGCGGGACAGGGGGCGGAGAGCAATCAGCCCCAGCATTTT
j_gene: TRBJ2-7; abundance: few; d_gene: -; v_gene: TRBV14; CDR3aa: CASSHGRGSGYEQYF; CDR3nt: TGTGCCAGCAGCCACGGGAGAGGTTCTGGATACGAGCAGTACTTC
j_gene: TRBJ1-5; abundance: once; d_gene: -; v_gene: TRBV30; CDR3aa: CAWSFGVGNQPQHF; CDR3nt: TGTGCCTGGAGTTTCGGGGTGGGGAATCAGCCCCAGCATTTT
j_gene: TRBJ2-7; abundance: once; d_gene: -; v_gene: TRBV5-1; CDR3aa: CASSPEPAGQIYEQYF; CDR3nt: TGCGCCAGCAGTCCCGAGCCGGCGGGACAAATCTACGAGCAGTACTTC